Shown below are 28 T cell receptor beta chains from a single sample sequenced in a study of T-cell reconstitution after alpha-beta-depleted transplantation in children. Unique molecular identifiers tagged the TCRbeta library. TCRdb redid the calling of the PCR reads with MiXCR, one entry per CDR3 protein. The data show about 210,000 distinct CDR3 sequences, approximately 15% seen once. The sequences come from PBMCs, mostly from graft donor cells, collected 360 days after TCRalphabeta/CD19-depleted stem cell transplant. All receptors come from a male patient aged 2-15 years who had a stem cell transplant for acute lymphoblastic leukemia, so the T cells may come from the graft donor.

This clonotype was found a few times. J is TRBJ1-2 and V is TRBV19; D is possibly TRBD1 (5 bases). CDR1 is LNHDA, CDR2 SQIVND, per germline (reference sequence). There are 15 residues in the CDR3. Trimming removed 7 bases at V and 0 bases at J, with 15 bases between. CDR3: CASTRTSGSNYGYTF. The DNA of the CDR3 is TGTGCCAGTACCCGGACATCTGGATCTAACTATGGCTACACCTTC.

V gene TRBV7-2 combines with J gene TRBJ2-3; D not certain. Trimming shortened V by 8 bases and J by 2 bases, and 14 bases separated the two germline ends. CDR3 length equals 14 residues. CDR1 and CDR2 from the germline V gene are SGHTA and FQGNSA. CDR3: CASSPLGATDTQYF. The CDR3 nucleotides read TGTGCCAGCTCGCCTCTAGGAGCCACAGATACGCAGTATTTT.

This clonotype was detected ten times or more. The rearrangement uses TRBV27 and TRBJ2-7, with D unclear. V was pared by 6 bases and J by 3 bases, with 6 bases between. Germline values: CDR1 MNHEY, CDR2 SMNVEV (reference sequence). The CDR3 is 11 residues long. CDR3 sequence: CASSFGYEQYF. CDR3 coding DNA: TGTGCCAGCAGCTTTGGCTACGAGCAGTACTTC.

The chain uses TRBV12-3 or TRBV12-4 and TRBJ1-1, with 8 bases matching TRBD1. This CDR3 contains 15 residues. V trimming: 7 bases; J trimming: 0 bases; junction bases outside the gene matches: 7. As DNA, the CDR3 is TGTGCCAGCACGGCAGGGGGCGTCATGAACACTGAAGCTTTCTTT. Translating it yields CASTAGGVMNTEAFF.

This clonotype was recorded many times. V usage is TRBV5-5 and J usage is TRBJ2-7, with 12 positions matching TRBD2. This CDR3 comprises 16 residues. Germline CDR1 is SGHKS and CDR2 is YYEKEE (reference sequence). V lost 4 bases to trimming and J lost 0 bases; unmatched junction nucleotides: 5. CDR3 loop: CASSMRTSGVSYEQYF. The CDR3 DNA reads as TGTGCCAGCAGCATGAGGACTAGCGGGGTCTCCTACGAGCAGTACTTC.

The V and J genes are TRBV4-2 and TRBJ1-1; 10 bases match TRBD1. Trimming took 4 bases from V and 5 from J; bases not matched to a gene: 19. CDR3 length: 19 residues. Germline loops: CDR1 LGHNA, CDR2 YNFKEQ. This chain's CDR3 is CASSRGPGTGDSGRTEAFF. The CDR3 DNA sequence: TGTGCCAGCAGCCGGGGGCCTGGGACAGGGGATTCCGGGAGGACTGAAGCTTTCTTT.

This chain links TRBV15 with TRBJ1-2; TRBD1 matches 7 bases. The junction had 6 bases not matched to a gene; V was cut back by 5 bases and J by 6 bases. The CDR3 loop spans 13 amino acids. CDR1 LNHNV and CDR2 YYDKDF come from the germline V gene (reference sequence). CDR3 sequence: CATSPTGPHGYTF. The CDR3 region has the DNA TGTGCCACCAGCCCGACAGGGCCCCATGGCTACACCTTC.

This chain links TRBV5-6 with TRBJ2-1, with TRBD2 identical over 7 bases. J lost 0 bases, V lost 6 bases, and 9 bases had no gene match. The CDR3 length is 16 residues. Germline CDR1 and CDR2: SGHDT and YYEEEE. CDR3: CASIERGGSSYNEQFF. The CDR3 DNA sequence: TGTGCCAGCATCGAAAGAGGCGGGAGCTCCTACAATGAGCAGTTCTTC.

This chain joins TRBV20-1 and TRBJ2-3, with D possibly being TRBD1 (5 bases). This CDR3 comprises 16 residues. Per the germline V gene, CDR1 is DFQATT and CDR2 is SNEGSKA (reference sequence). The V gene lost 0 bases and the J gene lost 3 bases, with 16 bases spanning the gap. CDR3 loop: CSARDRAGWLTDTQYF. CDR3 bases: TGCAGTGCTAGAGATAGGGCAGGGTGGTTGACAGATACGCAGTATTTT.

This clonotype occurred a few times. CDR3 loop: CASSLVPGYQETQYF. CDR3 DNA sequence: TGTGCCAGCAGCTTGGTCCCAGGTTACCAAGAGACCCAGTACTTC. The chain combines TRBV5-5 with TRBJ2-5; D uncertain. Germline CDR1 SGHKS, CDR2 YYEKEE (reference sequence). Trimming took 0 bases from V and 0 from J, leaving 9 bases between them. The CDR3 covers 15 residues.

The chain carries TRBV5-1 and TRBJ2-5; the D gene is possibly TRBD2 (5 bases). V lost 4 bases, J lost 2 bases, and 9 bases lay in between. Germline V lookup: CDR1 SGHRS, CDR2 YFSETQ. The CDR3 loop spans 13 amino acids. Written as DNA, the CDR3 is TGCGCCAGCAGCGGAGGATATCAAGAGACCCAGTACTTC. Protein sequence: CASSGGYQETQYF.

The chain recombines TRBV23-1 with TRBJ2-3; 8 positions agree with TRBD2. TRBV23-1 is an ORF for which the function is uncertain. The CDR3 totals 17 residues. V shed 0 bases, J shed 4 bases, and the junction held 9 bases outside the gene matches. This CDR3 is CASSQSSTGGPSDTQYF. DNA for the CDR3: TGCGCCAGCAGTCAATCCTCCACGGGAGGGCCTTCAGATACGCAGTATTTT.

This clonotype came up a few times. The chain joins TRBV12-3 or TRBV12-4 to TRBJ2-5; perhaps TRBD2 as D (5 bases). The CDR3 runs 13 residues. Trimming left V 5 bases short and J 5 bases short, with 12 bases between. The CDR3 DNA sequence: TGTGCCAGCAGTCCCGGAGGAGGCGAGACCCAGTACTTC. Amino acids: CASSPGGGETQYF.

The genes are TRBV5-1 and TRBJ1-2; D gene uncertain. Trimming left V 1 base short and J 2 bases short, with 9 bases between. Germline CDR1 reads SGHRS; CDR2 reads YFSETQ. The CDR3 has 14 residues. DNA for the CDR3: TGCGCCAGCAGCTTGTGGTCACAGAACTATGGCTACACCTTC. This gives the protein CASSLWSQNYGYTF.

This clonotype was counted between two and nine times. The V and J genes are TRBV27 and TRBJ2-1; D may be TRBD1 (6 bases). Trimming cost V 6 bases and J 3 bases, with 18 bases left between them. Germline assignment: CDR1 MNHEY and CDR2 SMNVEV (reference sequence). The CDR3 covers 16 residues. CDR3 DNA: TGTGCCAGCAGGGACTCAGAACAGGGTTACTACAATGAGCAGTTCTTC. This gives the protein CASRDSEQGYYNEQFF.

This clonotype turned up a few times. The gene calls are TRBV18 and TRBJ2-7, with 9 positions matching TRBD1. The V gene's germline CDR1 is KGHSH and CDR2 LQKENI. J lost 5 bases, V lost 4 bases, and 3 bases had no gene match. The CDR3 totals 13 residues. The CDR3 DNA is TGTGCCAGCTCACAGGGACAGGGAAACGAGCAGTACTTC. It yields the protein CASSQGQGNEQYF.

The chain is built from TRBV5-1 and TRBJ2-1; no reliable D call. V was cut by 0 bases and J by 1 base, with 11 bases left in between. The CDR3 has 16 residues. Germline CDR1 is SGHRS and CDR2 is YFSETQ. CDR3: CASSLAAALSYNEQFF. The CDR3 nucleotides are TGCGCCAGCAGCTTGGCCGCGGCGCTATCCTACAATGAGCAGTTCTTC.

CDR3 sequence (DNA): TGTGCCAGCAGTTTTGGCAGGGGCCTCCATAACTATGGCTACACCTTC. Translating it yields CASSFGRGLHNYGYTF. The chain carries TRBV27 and TRBJ1-2, with TRBD1 as a possible D gene (6 bases). The CDR3 totals 16 residues. The V gene's germline CDR1 is MNHEY and CDR2 SMNVEV (reference sequence). The V end was cut by 3 bases, the J end by 1 base, with 15 bases between.

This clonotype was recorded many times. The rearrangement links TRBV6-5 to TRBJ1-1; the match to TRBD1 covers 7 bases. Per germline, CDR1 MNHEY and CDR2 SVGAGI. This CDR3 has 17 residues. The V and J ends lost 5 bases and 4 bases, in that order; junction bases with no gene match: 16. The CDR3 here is CASSLNTGVLGSTEAFF. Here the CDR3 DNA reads TGTGCCAGCAGTCTTAACACAGGGGTCTTAGGGAGCACTGAAGCTTTCTTT.

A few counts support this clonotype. Here the CDR3 reads CASRSTGAPNTGELFF. CDR3 bases: TGTGCCAGCAGATCAACAGGGGCCCCGAACACCGGGGAGCTGTTTTTT. The V call is TRBV5-5, the J call TRBJ2-2, with 7 positions matching TRBD1. From germline, CDR1 is SGHKS and CDR2 YYEKEE (reference sequence). V lost 5 bases and J lost 0; bases outside the gene matches: 7. The CDR3 is 16 amino acids. The whole variable domain, filled in from reference TRBV5-5 and TRBJ2-2, reads DAGVTQSPTHLIKTRGQQVTLRCSPISGHKSVSWYQQVLGQGPQFIFQYYEKEERGRGNFPDRFSARQFPNYSSELNVNALLLGDSALYLCASRSTGAPNTGELFFGEGSRLTVL.

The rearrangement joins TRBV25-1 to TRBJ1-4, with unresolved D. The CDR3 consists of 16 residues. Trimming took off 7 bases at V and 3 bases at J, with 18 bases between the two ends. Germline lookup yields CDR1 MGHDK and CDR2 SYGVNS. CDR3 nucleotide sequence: TGTGCCAGCAAAGACCCCCTTATCCCGGCTAATGAAAAACTGTTTTTT. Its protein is CASKDPLIPANEKLFF.

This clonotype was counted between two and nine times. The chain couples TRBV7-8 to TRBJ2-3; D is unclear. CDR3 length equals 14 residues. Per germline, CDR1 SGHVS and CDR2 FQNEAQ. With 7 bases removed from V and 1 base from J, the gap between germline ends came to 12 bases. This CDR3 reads CASTPLIGTDTQYF. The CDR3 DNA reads TGTGCCAGCACCCCCCTAATAGGCACAGATACGCAGTATTTT.

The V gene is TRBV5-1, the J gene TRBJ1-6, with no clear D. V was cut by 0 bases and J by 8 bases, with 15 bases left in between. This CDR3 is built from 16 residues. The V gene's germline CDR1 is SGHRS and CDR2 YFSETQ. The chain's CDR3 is CASSLDQPGTYSPLHF. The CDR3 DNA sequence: TGCGCCAGCAGCTTGGACCAGCCAGGAACCTATTCACCCCTCCACTTT.

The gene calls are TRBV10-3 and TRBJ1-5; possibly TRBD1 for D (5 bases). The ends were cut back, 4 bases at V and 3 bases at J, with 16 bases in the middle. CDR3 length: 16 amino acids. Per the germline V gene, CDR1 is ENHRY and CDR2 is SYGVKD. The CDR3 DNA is TGTGCCATCAGTGGAGGTGGGCAGGGAGTCAATCAGCCCCAGCATTTT. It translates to CAISGGGQGVNQPQHF.

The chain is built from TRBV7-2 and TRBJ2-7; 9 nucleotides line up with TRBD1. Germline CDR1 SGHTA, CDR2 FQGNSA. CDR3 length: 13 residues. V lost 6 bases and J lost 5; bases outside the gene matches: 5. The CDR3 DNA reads TGTGCCAGCAGAACTACAGGGGGCCACGAGCAGTACTTC. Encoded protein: CASRTTGGHEQYF.

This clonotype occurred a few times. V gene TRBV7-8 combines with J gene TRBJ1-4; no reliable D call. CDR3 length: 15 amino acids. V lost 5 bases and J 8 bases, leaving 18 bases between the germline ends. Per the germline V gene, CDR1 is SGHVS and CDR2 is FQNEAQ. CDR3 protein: CASSNPRRGWEKLFF. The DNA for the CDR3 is TGTGCCAGCAGCAACCCCCGCCGGGGTTGGGAAAAACTGTTTTTT.

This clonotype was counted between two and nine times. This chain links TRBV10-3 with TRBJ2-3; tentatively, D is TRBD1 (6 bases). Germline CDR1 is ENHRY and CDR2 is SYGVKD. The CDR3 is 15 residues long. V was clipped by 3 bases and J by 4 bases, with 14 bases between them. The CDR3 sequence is CAISEGNRAPDTQYF. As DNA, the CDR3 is TGTGCCATCAGTGAAGGAAACAGGGCCCCAGATACGCAGTATTTT.

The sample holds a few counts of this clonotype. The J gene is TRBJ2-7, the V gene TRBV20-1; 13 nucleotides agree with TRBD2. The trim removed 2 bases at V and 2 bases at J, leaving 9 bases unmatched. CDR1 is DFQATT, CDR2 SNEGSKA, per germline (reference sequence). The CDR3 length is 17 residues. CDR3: CSARPWTSGGRPYEQYF. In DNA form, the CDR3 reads TGCAGTGCTAGACCTTGGACTAGCGGGGGACGGCCCTACGAGCAGTACTTC.